This entry concerns a single TCR beta chain. Its antigen is not known. The sample originates from a study of Tregs in tolerant kidney transplant recipients. Background on the study: CD4+CD25+CD127- cells came from approximately 3-day belatacept mixed lymphocyte reactions, some with approximately five-day graft donor restimulation.

Only in-frame clones appear in the TCRdb table, and some are missing; sequencing was by immunoSEQ multiplex PCR. The sample has around 30,000 clones; 82% are singletons. The length of the CDR3 is 15 residues. Germline CDR1 is SGDLS and CDR2 is YYNGEE. Trimming shortened V by 0 bases and J by 0 bases, and 10 bases separated the two germline ends. Study observations and caveats: Validation in larger populations is needed because few patients were studied. Expanding Tregs on activated donor B cells appeared to best identify donor-specific TCRbeta clones.

Material for sequencing was Tregs from blood cultured with allogeneic cells. This clonotype originated in a human donor in good health. The gene calls are TRBV9 and TRBJ2-7, with D perhaps TRBD2 (5 bases). The CDR3, as DNA: TGTGCCAGCAGCGTAGCGGGGTCTAGCTCCTACGAGCAGTACTTC. Translating it yields CASSVAGSSSYEQYF.